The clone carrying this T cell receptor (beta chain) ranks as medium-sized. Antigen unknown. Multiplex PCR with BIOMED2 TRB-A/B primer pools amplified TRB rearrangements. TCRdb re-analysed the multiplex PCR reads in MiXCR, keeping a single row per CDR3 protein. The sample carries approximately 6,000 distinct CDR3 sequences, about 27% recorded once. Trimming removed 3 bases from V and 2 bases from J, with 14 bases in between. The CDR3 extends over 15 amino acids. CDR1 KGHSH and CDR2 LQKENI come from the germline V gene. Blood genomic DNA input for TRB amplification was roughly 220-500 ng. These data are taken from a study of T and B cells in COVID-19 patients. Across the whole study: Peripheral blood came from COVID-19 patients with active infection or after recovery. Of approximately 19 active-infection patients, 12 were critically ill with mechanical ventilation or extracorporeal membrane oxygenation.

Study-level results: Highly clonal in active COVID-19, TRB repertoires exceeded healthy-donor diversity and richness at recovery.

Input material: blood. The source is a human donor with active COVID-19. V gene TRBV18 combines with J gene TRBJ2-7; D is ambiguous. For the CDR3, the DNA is TGTGCCAGCTCACCCTCTGCGGACCCCCCCTACGAGCAGTACTTC. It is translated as CASSPSADPPYEQYF.